Shown below are 29 T cell receptor beta chains from a single sample sequenced in a study of T cells in Graves' hyperthyroidism and ophthalmopathy. Amplified TCR beta CDR3 regions came from RNA transcripts. The HTBI primer set served for first-round RT-PCR of the TCR CDR3. TCRdb re-called the multiplex PCR reads through MiXCR, storing one row per CDR3 protein. The sample lists approximately 400,000 distinct CDR3 sequences, about a fifth occurring once. The sample taken for sequencing was blood. These receptors were obtained from a man between 18 and 29 years old with Graves' ophthalmopathy.

The table lists this clonotype with many counts. The V call is TRBV5-1, the J call TRBJ1-5; D uncertain. The CDR3 is made up of 13 amino acids. V shed 0 bases and J shed 7 bases, with 8 bases lying between them. From germline, CDR1 is SGHRS and CDR2 YFSETQ. The CDR3 here is CASSLASEQPQHF. The CDR3 DNA reads as TGCGCCAGCAGCTTGGCCTCCGAGCAGCCCCAGCATTTT.

This clonotype was seen at least ten times. The V gene is TRBV2, the J gene TRBJ2-1; the D is unclear. V was pared by 4 bases and J by 9 bases, with 7 bases between. This CDR3 region has 11 residues. Germline assignment: CDR1 SNHLY and CDR2 FYNNEI. This CDR3 reads CASSVRSEQFF. The CDR3 bases are TGTGCCAGCAGTGTGAGGAGTGAGCAGTTCTTC.

This clonotype was seen more than once but under ten times. This sequence joins TRBV20-1 and TRBJ1-6, with 7 bases aligning to TRBD1. Unmatched junction bases numbered 1, after V lost 1 base and J lost 4 bases. This CDR3 contains 14 residues. The germline V gene encodes CDR1 DFQATT and CDR2 SNEGSKA (reference sequence). In DNA form, the CDR3 reads TGCAGTGCTAGAGCGGGACAGTATAATTCACCCCTCCACTTT. It yields the protein CSARAGQYNSPLHF.

This clonotype was detected only a few times. The chain carries TRBV13 and TRBJ2-7; a weak D match, TRBD2 (6 bases). The germline V gene encodes CDR1 PRHDT and CDR2 FYEKMQ (reference sequence). V was cut by 5 bases and J by 6 bases, with 17 bases left in between. CDR3 length equals 14 residues. This CDR3 reads CASSPPGGAREQYF. For the CDR3, the DNA is TGTGCCAGCAGCCCCCCCGGCGGGGCACGCGAGCAGTACTTC.

This clonotype was found a few times. The chain uses TRBV6-1 and TRBJ1-4, with no clear D. The CDR3 length is 13 residues. V lost 7 bases and J 8 bases, leaving 14 bases between the germline ends. The V gene's germline CDR1 is MNHNS and CDR2 SASEGT. The CDR3 is CASTGSIVEKLFF. The CDR3 DNA is TGTGCCAGCACCGGGAGCATCGTGGAAAAACTGTTTTTT.

This clonotype was counted many times. The chain recombines TRBV7-2 with TRBJ1-1, with D uncertain. V was clipped by 5 bases and J by 3 bases, with 16 bases between them. CDR3 length: 15 residues. Germline V gene lookup returns CDR1 SGHTA and CDR2 FQGNSA. The CDR3 DNA sequence: TGTGCCAGCAGCCCTTATAAGCCCGGGGACACTGAAGCTTTCTTT. Its translation is CASSPYKPGDTEAFF.

This clonotype was recorded a few times. This chain uses TRBV6-2 or TRBV6-3 with TRBJ2-3, with 7 bases identical to TRBD1. The germline V gene encodes CDR1 MNHEY and CDR2 SVGEGT. Trimming removed 5 bases from V and 3 bases from J; junction bases left unmatched: 8. The CDR3 is made up of 15 amino acids. DNA for the CDR3: TGTGCCAGCAGTATGCAGGGGGTTGCGACAGATACGCAGTATTTT. This gives the protein CASSMQGVATDTQYF.

This clonotype was recorded many times. V and J are TRBV6-1 and TRBJ2-1, with 9 bases aligning to TRBD2. After removal of 4 bases from V and 8 bases from J, the junction contained 6 bases not matched to a gene. This CDR3 region has 14 residues. In germline, CDR1 is MNHNS, CDR2 SASEGT. The CDR3 coding sequence is TGTGCCAGCAGTGTACTAGCGGGTGGTGATGAGCAGTTCTTC. This codes for CASSVLAGGDEQFF.

This clonotype was observed a few times. V usage is TRBV7-8 and J usage is TRBJ2-3; D is unclear. Trimming cost V 5 bases and J 3 bases, with 15 bases left between them. Germline-derived CDR1 and CDR2 are SGHVS and FQNEAQ. The CDR3 extends over 15 amino acids. Here the CDR3 DNA reads TGTGCCAGCAGCGTCGCCTCCACTGGGACAGATACGCAGTATTTT. Residues: CASSVASTGTDTQYF.

The chain recombines TRBV6-5 with TRBJ2-3; 9 bases fit TRBD2. The CDR3 has 18 residues. Unmatched junction bases numbered 10, after V lost 0 bases and J lost 3 bases. Per germline, CDR1 MNHEY and CDR2 SVGAGI. CDR3 DNA sequence: TGTGCCAGCAGTTACTCTTGGGGCGGGGGGGCCACGACAGATACGCAGTATTTT. Protein product: CASSYSWGGGATTDTQYF.

V usage is TRBV13 and J usage is TRBJ1-4; 11 bases map to TRBD1. This CDR3 region has 14 residues. Germline V gene data show CDR1 as PRHDT and CDR2 as FYEKMQ (reference sequence). Unmatched junction bases numbered 5, after V lost 6 bases and J lost 8 bases. The CDR3 reads CASSRTGGGEKLFF. The CDR3 coding sequence is TGTGCCAGCAGTCGGACAGGGGGCGGAGAAAAACTGTTTTTT.

The table lists this clonotype with a few counts. This chain connects TRBV19 to TRBJ2-2; a weak D match, TRBD2 (6 bases). The germline V and J ends were trimmed by 7 bases and 3 bases, with 12 bases remaining between them. This CDR3 has 14 amino acids. Germline V gene lookup returns CDR1 LNHDA and CDR2 SQIVND (reference sequence). CDR3 sequence (DNA): TGTGCCAGTAAGGAGGGATCACACACCGGGGAGCTGTTTTTT. It yields the protein CASKEGSHTGELFF.

At least ten counts were recorded for this clonotype. The chain uses TRBV12-3 or TRBV12-4 and TRBJ1-1; the D is unclear. V was cut by 6 bases and J by 2 bases, with 16 bases left in between. The CDR3 covers 15 residues. For the CDR3, the DNA is TGTGCCAGCAGCTCACTTGGTAGGGAAAACACTGAAGCTTTCTTT. Encoded protein: CASSSLGRENTEAFF.

This clonotype was recorded at least ten times. CDR3: CASSQDGGGKETQYF. CDR3 coding DNA: TGCGCCAGCAGCCAAGATGGCGGGGGGAAAGAGACCCAGTACTTC. The genes are TRBV4-1 and TRBJ2-5, with TRBD2 matching 8 bases. V was clipped by 0 bases and J by 3 bases; unmatched bases: 3. CDR3 length: 15 residues. Germline V CDR1 and CDR2: MGHRA, YSYEKL.

V and J are TRBV9 and TRBJ1-3; 10 bases fit TRBD1. Germline-derived CDR1 and CDR2 are SGDLS and YYNGEE. The V gene end was trimmed by 0 bases and the J gene end by 7 bases; junction bases not matched to a gene: 10. CDR3 size: 17 residues. The CDR3 DNA sequence: TGTGCCAGCAGCGTAGGCGGGGGACAGGGGATCGGGAACACCATATATTTT. This encodes CASSVGGGQGIGNTIYF.

There are many counts of this clonotype. The chain is built from TRBV6-1 and TRBJ1-1; D gene unclear. Germline V lookup: CDR1 MNHNS, CDR2 SASEGT. The V end was cut by 2 bases, the J end by 10 bases, with 17 bases between. This CDR3 has 14 residues. The CDR3 region is CASSEKGPFSGAFF. For the CDR3, the DNA is TGTGCCAGCAGTGAAAAGGGCCCGTTTTCCGGAGCTTTCTTT.

The chain uses TRBV20-1 and TRBJ1-3; no reliable D call. V lost 6 bases and J lost 0, with 15 bases in between. Germline-derived CDR1 and CDR2 are DFQATT and SNEGSKA (reference sequence). The CDR3 has 15 amino acids. The CDR3 DNA follows: TGCAGTGCGAGACCACAAGGAGCCTCTGGAAACACCATATATTTT. It codes for CSARPQGASGNTIYF.

This CDR3 is CASSASGQGLPTNEKLFF. CDR3 nucleotides: TGTGCCAGCAGCGCCTCGGGACAGGGGTTACCAACTAATGAAAAACTGTTTTTT. The rearrangement joins TRBV3-1 to TRBJ1-4; 10 nucleotides match TRBD1. Losses at the gene ends were 5 bases for V and 0 bases for J; bases not matched to a gene: 9. Germline V gives CDR1 LGHDT, CDR2 YNNKEL (reference sequence). This CDR3 comprises 18 residues.

This clonotype was recorded many times. V is TRBV11-2 and J is TRBJ1-4; possible D gene TRBD1, 5 bases. The length of the CDR3 is 12 residues. V lost 7 bases and J lost 9, with 12 bases in between. Per the germline V gene, CDR1 is SGHAT and CDR2 is FQNNGV. Here the CDR3 reads CASNMEGKKLFF. CDR3 DNA sequence: TGTGCCAGCAATATGGAGGGGAAAAAACTGTTTTTT.

This chain uses TRBV5-1 with TRBJ2-5, with a tentative D call TRBD1 (7 bases). From germline, CDR1 is SGHRS and CDR2 YFSETQ. V lost 4 bases and J lost 0, with 10 bases in between. The length of the CDR3 is 14 residues. CDR3 sequence reads: CASSAGQYQETQYF. The DNA of the CDR3 is TGCGCCAGCAGCGCGGGACAGTACCAAGAGACCCAGTACTTC.

This clonotype was seen only a few times. The chain employs TRBV19 and TRBJ2-1; 12 positions agree with TRBD2. The CDR3 loop spans 17 amino acids. Germline V CDR1 and CDR2: LNHDA, SQIVND (reference sequence). After removal of 6 bases from V and 7 bases from J, the junction contained 13 bases not matched to a gene. CDR3 sequence: CASRMLAGGTRTNEQFF. The CDR3 nucleotides read TGTGCCAGTAGAATGCTAGCGGGGGGGACCCGAACAAATGAGCAGTTCTTC.

The rearrangement uses TRBV7-3 and TRBJ2-1; 10 nucleotides agree with TRBD2. The CDR3 consists of 15 residues. The V gene end was trimmed by 5 bases and the J gene end by 6 bases; junction bases not matched to a gene: 7. Germline V gene lookup returns CDR1 SGHTA and CDR2 FQGTGA. CDR3 coding DNA: TGTGCCAGCAGCCTCAGCGGGGGGGGTGTCAATGAGCAGTTCTTC. Translating gives CASSLSGGGVNEQFF.

This sequence joins TRBV9 and TRBJ1-1, with a possible D match to TRBD1 (5 bases). The CDR3 has 14 amino acids. Trimming took off 0 bases at V and 11 bases at J, with 17 bases between the two ends. Germline CDR1 reads SGDLS; CDR2 reads YYNGEE. This chain's CDR3 is CASSVADGDPGAFF. In DNA, the CDR3 is TGTGCCAGCAGCGTAGCTGACGGGGACCCCGGGGCTTTCTTT.

This clonotype was seen repeatedly, ten times or more. V gene TRBV20-1 combines with J gene TRBJ2-1, with 13 bases matching TRBD2. V gave up 0 bases and J gave up 12 bases; unmatched junction bases: 14. The CDR3 has 17 amino acids. Germline CDR1 and CDR2: DFQATT and SNEGSKA (reference sequence). CDR3 bases: TGCAGTGCTAGAGACCGTCTACTAGCGGGGGGGCCAGAGCGGCAGTTCTTC. Amino acids: CSARDRLLAGGPERQFF.

This clonotype was seen repeatedly, ten times or more. The J gene is TRBJ2-5, the V gene TRBV18; tentatively, D is TRBD1 (5 bases). V shed 0 bases and J shed 1 base, with 9 bases lying between them. Germline CDR1 KGHSH, CDR2 LQKENI. The CDR3 is made up of 15 amino acids. CDR3: CASSPPGRAQETQYF. CDR3 nucleotide sequence: TGTGCCAGCTCACCACCGGGCAGGGCCCAAGAGACCCAGTACTTC.

On this clonotype itself: It may be a read error: a sequence one base away is much more abundant. This CDR3 is missing its conserved last phenylalanine or tryptophan, likely due to a read error. This sequence joins TRBV20-1 and TRBJ1-5; 9 bases agree with TRBD1. Germline loops: CDR1 DFQATT, CDR2 SNEGSKA (reference sequence). Trimming at V came to 0 bases and at J to 7 bases, leaving 4 bases not matched to a gene. The CDR3 totals 14 residues. CDR3: CSAREGTGKQPQHL. DNA of the CDR3: TGCAGTGCTAGAGAGGGGACAGGGAAACAGCCCCAGCATCTT.

The genes are TRBV7-2 and TRBJ1-6; D perhaps matches TRBD1 (5 bases). V gave up 8 bases and J gave up 8 bases, with 16 bases separating them. The CDR3 sequence is 14 residues long. Germline-derived CDR1 and CDR2 are SGHTA and FQGNSA. The CDR3 is CASPRAGSHSPLHF. The CDR3 DNA reads TGTGCCAGCCCGAGGGCAGGGTCTCATTCACCCCTCCACTTT.

This clonotype was detected many times. The V call is TRBV29-1, the J call TRBJ2-7; D ambiguous. Germline CDR1 reads SQVTM; CDR2 reads ANQGSEA. This CDR3 spans 13 amino acids. V lost 3 bases and J lost 3, with 12 bases in between. CDR3 bases: TGCAGCGTTGATAGTCAGGTGCACTACGAGCAGTACTTC. Protein: CSVDSQVHYEQYF.

V and J are TRBV5-1 and TRBJ2-5; D is possibly TRBD1 (5 bases). The CDR3 spans 15 residues. The germline V gene encodes CDR1 SGHRS and CDR2 YFSETQ. V shed 5 bases and J shed 5 bases, with 19 bases lying between them. Here the CDR3 DNA reads TGCGCCAGCAGAAAGAGTACAGGTGATTTGGAGACCCAGTACTTC. As protein: CASRKSTGDLETQYF.